This T cell receptor (beta chain) comes out of a study of T cell repertoires in aging, cancer and after chemotherapy. TCR beta rearrangements were amplified from peripheral blood genomic DNA. TRB rearrangements spanning V, D and J were amplified using mixed TRB-A/B primers. TCRdb passed the multiplex PCR reads through MiXCR, listing each CDR3 protein once. The data hold over 2,500 distinct CDR3 sequences, with 42% observed a single time. CDR3 length equals 14 residues. V shed 6 bases, J shed 6 bases, and the junction held 4 bases outside the gene matches. Germline V gene lookup returns CDR1 DFQATT and CDR2 SNEGSKA (reference sequence). Comments on this clonotype: Antigen: not known.

The study, taken as a whole, reports: Loss of evenness, beyond lost richness, contributed to age-related TCR diversity decline in cancer patients. In hematological cancer patients, infiltrated lymphoid organs may have impaired thymic emigration or peripheral T cell expansion.

The receptor's source is a human donor with a blood cancer. The V gene is TRBV20-1, the J gene TRBJ2-1, with 14 bases lining up with TRBD2. Sequencing input: blood. CDR3 bases: TGCAGTGCCCCCGGGACTAGCGGGAGCAATGAGCAGTTCTTC. It codes for CSAPGTSGSNEQFF.